The 8 T cell receptor beta chains given below trace back to one sample, sequenced in a study of cytomegalovirus exposure and HLA in healthy donors. TCRdb keeps only in-frame clones here, not all; method: immunoSEQ multiplex PCR. This sample has 65,000 to 100,000 clones, with 90% to 95% found just once. The sequenced material came from PBMCs. These receptors were obtained from a woman aged 25 to 45 in good health and CMV-seronegative.

The gene calls are TRBV15 and TRBJ1-4, with 8 positions matching TRBD1. The V and J ends lost 4 bases and 7 bases, in that order; junction bases with no gene match: 8. The CDR3 sequence is 15 residues long. CDR1 LNHNV and CDR2 YYDKDF come from the germline V gene (reference sequence). This chain's CDR3 is CATSKETGDSEKLFF. Written as DNA, the CDR3 is TGTGCCACCAGCAAGGAGACAGGGGACAGTGAAAAACTGTTTTTT. Drawing the rest from reference TRBV15 and TRBJ1-4, the complete variable domain is DAMVIQNPRYQVTQFGKPVTLSCSQTLNHNVMYWYQQKSSQAPKLLFHYYDKDFNNEADTPDNFQSRRPNTSFCFLDIRSPGLGDTAMYLCATSKETGDSEKLFFGSGTQLSVL.

J is TRBJ2-3 and V is TRBV27, with 7 nucleotides matching TRBD1. The V gene's germline CDR1 is MNHEY and CDR2 SMNVEV (reference sequence). This CDR3 comprises 14 residues. The V gene end was trimmed by 3 bases and the J gene end by 2 bases; junction bases not matched to a gene: 2. In nucleotides, the CDR3 is TGTGCCAGCAGTTTCGGGACAGCCACAGATACGCAGTATTTT. Its protein product is CASSFGTATDTQYF.

A single count supports this clone. This rearrangement joins TRBV7-8 to TRBJ2-2, with TRBD2 identical over 12 bases. CDR1 is SGHVS, CDR2 FQNEAQ, per germline. The CDR3 runs 15 residues. Trimming at V came to 4 bases and at J to 9 bases, leaving 6 bases not matched to a gene. CDR3 sequence: CASSSTSGSSWELFF. The CDR3 coding sequence is TGTGCCAGCAGCTCGACTAGCGGGAGTAGCTGGGAGCTGTTTTTT.

This clone was recorded once. The CDR3 sequence: CSVTGTGAYNEQFF. Written as DNA, the CDR3 is TGCAGCGTTACCGGGACAGGGGCCTACAATGAGCAGTTCTTC. V and J are TRBV29-1 and TRBJ2-1; 10 bases fit TRBD1. Germline V gene data show CDR1 as SQVTM and CDR2 as ANQGSEA. The CDR3 is 14 residues long. With V trimmed by 5 bases and J by 2 bases, 3 bases remained unmatched.

Written as DNA, the CDR3 is TGTGCCAGCAGTGAAGGGGAGACAGGGGTCTACGAGCAGTACTTC. Encoded protein: CASSEGETGVYEQYF. The chain is built from TRBV2 and TRBJ2-7; 8 nucleotides match TRBD1. CDR1 is SNHLY and CDR2 is FYNNEI in the germline V gene. Trimming at V came to 1 base and at J to 3 bases, leaving 5 bases not matched to a gene. The length of the CDR3 is 15 residues. The whole variable domain, filled in from reference TRBV2 and TRBJ2-7, reads EPEVTQTPSHQVTQMGQEVILRCVPISNHLYFYWYRQILGQKVEFLVSFYNNEISEKSEIFDDQFSVERPDGSNFTLKIRSTKLEDSAMYFCASSEGETGVYEQYFGPGTRLTVT.

The sample holds one count of this clone. The chain recombines TRBV6-1 with TRBJ2-7; TRBD1 might be the D (5 bases). Between the trimmed V and J ends, which lost 1 base and 6 bases, there was a span of 7 bases. CDR3 length equals 12 residues. Germline values: CDR1 MNHNS, CDR2 SASEGT. CDR3 DNA: TGTGCCAGCAGTGAAGTAGGGGCCGAGCAGTACTTC. It specifies CASSEVGAEQYF.

CDR3 sequence reads: CASSRGQSHSYEQYF. The CDR3 nucleotides are TGTGCCAGCAGCCGAGGCCAGTCGCACTCCTACGAGCAGTACTTC. V is TRBV7-9 and J is TRBJ2-7, with D unresolved. Trimming left V 5 bases short and J 0 bases short, with 14 bases between. Germline V gene sequence: CDR1 SEHNR, CDR2 FQNEAQ (reference sequence). The CDR3 length is 15 residues.

The V call is TRBV14, the J call TRBJ1-1; perhaps TRBD1 as D (5 bases). The CDR3 length is 14 residues. The germline CDR1 and CDR2 sequences are SGHDN and FVKESK. V was pared by 4 bases and J by 4 bases, with 13 bases between. CDR3 amino acids: CASSRFATGTEAFF. The CDR3 DNA reads as TGTGCCAGCAGCCGTTTTGCCACAGGCACTGAAGCTTTCTTT.